These 32 T cell receptor beta chains share one sample of origin, sequenced in a study of cytomegalovirus exposure and HLA in healthy donors. PCR primers comprised 60 Vbeta and 13 Jbeta primers. The data were produced by immunoSEQ multiplex PCR, yet TCRdb's version contains in-frame clones alone and is incomplete. The data show about 140,000 clones, roughly 78% seen once. The sequenced sample consisted of PBMCs. Source of these receptors: a female donor in good health and CMV-seronegative.

The chain couples TRBV6-6 to TRBJ2-2; D unclear. There are 12 residues in the CDR3. The germline CDR1 and CDR2 sequences are MNHNY and SVGAGI (reference sequence). The V end was cut by 4 bases, the J end by 8 bases, with 8 bases between. Written as DNA, the CDR3 is TGTGCCAGCAGTTTTTCCGCGGGGGAGCTGTTTTTT. Protein: CASSFSAGELFF.

The chain joins TRBV6-1 to TRBJ2-1; perhaps TRBD2 as D (6 bases). The CDR3 sequence is 17 residues long. Germline CDR1 MNHNS, CDR2 SASEGT. The ends were cut back, 3 bases at V and 5 bases at J, with 20 bases in the middle. CDR3 sequence: CASSDETLSGLNNEQFF. The CDR3 bases are TGTGCCAGCAGTGATGAAACACTTAGCGGATTGAACAATGAGCAGTTCTTC.

V gene TRBV7-8 combines with J gene TRBJ1-1, with D hard to call. CDR3 length equals 11 residues. V was trimmed by 0 bases and J by 7 bases, leaving 3 bases between them. The germline gives CDR1 SGHVS, CDR2 FQNEAQ. The CDR3 nucleotides are TGTGCCAGCAGCTTAGCCGGTGAAGCTTTCTTT. Residues: CASSLAGEAFF.

The gene calls are TRBV18 and TRBJ2-7; 8 bases fit TRBD1. The trim removed 3 bases at V and 4 bases at J, leaving 8 bases unmatched. The CDR3 length is 15 residues. Per germline, CDR1 KGHSH and CDR2 LQKENI. The CDR3 protein is CASSPKGQGHYEQYF. The CDR3 DNA reads as TGTGCCAGCTCACCTAAAGGACAGGGCCATTACGAGCAGTACTTC.

The rearrangement links TRBV10-1 to TRBJ2-1, with D possibly matching TRBD2 (6 bases). From germline, CDR1 is WNHNN and CDR2 SYGVQD (reference sequence). V was clipped by 2 bases and J by 2 bases, with 19 bases between them. The CDR3 contains 18 residues. The CDR3, as DNA: TGCGCCAGCAGTGAGCAACGGGTGACTCGGGGGACCTACAATGAGCAGTTCTTC. Translated, it gives CASSEQRVTRGTYNEQFF.

This clone showed up just a few times. The chain has TRBV5-1 and TRBJ1-2; maybe TRBD1 (6 bases). Germline V lookup: CDR1 SGHRS, CDR2 YFSETQ. The length of the CDR3 is 15 residues. Trimming stripped 4 bases from V and 0 bases from J, with 13 bases between. Here the CDR3 DNA reads TGCGCCAGCAGCCTGGGAGGACAGCCTAACTATGGCTACACCTTC. Translating gives CASSLGGQPNYGYTF.

This clone was detected a few times. The chain employs TRBV15 and TRBJ2-3; 7 nucleotides line up with TRBD1. Germline CDR1 is LNHNV and CDR2 is YYDKDF (reference sequence). Trimming cost V 2 bases and J 4 bases; bases outside gene matches: 9. The CDR3 totals 16 residues. The CDR3 loop reads CATSRLTGDSADTQYF. The CDR3, as DNA: TGTGCCACCAGCAGACTCACAGGGGATAGTGCAGATACGCAGTATTTT. Combining the CDR3 with reference TRBV15 and TRBJ2-3 gives the whole variable domain DAMVIQNPRYQVTQFGKPVTLSCSQTLNHNVMYWYQQKSSQAPKLLFHYYDKDFNNEADTPDNFQSRRPNTSFCFLDIRSPGLGDTAMYLCATSRLTGDSADTQYFGPGTRLTVL.

The V and J genes are TRBV2 and TRBJ2-7; 7 bases are a match to TRBD2. The CDR3 totals 11 residues. Germline-derived CDR1 and CDR2 are SNHLY and FYNNEI. V shed 8 bases and J 2 bases; nucleotides not matched to a gene: 0. CDR3 amino acids: CASLAAYEQYF. CDR3 sequence (DNA): TGTGCCAGCCTAGCGGCCTACGAGCAGTACTTC.

The rearrangement joins TRBV6-5 to TRBJ1-1, with 8 positions matching TRBD1. CDR1 and CDR2 (germline): MNHEY, SVGAGI. There are 13 residues in the CDR3. Trimming took 2 bases from V and 11 from J; bases not matched to a gene: 7. The CDR3 spells CASSYTRTGRAFF. The CDR3 bases are TGTGCCAGCAGTTACACGCGGACAGGGAGGGCTTTCTTT.

The chain has TRBV29-1 and TRBJ1-3; D may be TRBD1 (6 bases). Germline-derived CDR1 and CDR2 are SQVTM and ANQGSEA. Trimming shortened V by 7 bases and J by 0 bases, and 10 bases separated the two germline ends. The CDR3 consists of 13 residues. In DNA, the CDR3 is TGCAGCGCCGGACAGAGCTCTGGAAACACCATATATTTT. Translated: CSAGQSSGNTIYF.

V gene TRBV7-9 combines with J gene TRBJ1-1, with D maybe TRBD1 (5 bases). The CDR3 sequence is 15 residues long. Trimming took off 4 bases at V and 2 bases at J, with 14 bases between the two ends. Germline V gene sequence: CDR1 SEHNR, CDR2 FQNEAQ (reference sequence). CDR3 in amino acids: CASSWLRQINTEAFF. The CDR3 DNA reads TGTGCCAGCAGCTGGTTGAGACAGATAAACACTGAAGCTTTCTTT.

The chain links TRBV7-8 to TRBJ2-7; D might be TRBD2 (6 bases). Germline lookup yields CDR1 SGHVS and CDR2 FQNEAQ. V lost 4 bases and J 2 bases, leaving 15 bases between the germline ends. CDR3 size: 15 residues. The CDR3 region is CASSSTRDLTYEQYF. CDR3 in DNA: TGTGCCAGCAGCTCGACCCGGGACTTAACCTACGAGCAGTACTTC.

The CDR3 DNA reads TGTGCCAGCAGTTCGGCGGGCCTAGGAGAGCAGTACTTC. Protein product: CASSSAGLGEQYF. The chain combines TRBV6-5 with TRBJ2-7; a possible D gene is TRBD2 (5 bases). CDR1 and CDR2 (germline): MNHEY, SVGAGI. V dropped 4 bases and J dropped 7 bases, with 14 bases sitting between them. The CDR3 length is 13 residues.

The chain links TRBV10-2 to TRBJ2-1, with a tentative D call TRBD2 (5 bases). Between the trimmed V and J ends, which lost 6 bases and 4 bases, there was a span of 7 bases. The CDR3 extends over 12 amino acids. The V gene's germline CDR1 is WSHSY and CDR2 SAAADI. CDR3 sequence reads: CASSREYNEQFF. The DNA for the CDR3 is TGCGCCAGCAGCCGGGAATACAATGAGCAGTTCTTC.

With regard to this clone: The junction departs from germline at one end; a sequencing error may be responsible. The rearrangement uses TRBV28 and TRBJ1-2; 8 bases fit TRBD1. The CDR3 totals 18 residues. Per the germline V gene, CDR1 is MDHEN and CDR2 is SYDVKM. In DNA form, the CDR3 reads TGTGCCAGCACCCTGGGAAGGACAGGGCCTAGGGCTAACTATGGCTACCCCTTC. The encoded protein is CASTLGRTGPRANYGYPF.

The chain couples TRBV7-9 to TRBJ2-7, with D possibly being TRBD2 (6 bases). The V gene lost 2 bases and the J gene lost 0 bases, with 11 bases spanning the gap. CDR1 and CDR2 from the germline V gene are SEHNR and FQNEAQ (reference sequence). The CDR3 is made up of 15 amino acids. CDR3 DNA: TGTGCCAGCAGCTTACTTAGCGGTAGCTCCTACGAGCAGTACTTC. Protein sequence: CASSLLSGSSYEQYF.

This clone was counted once. The chain has TRBV5-1 and TRBJ2-6; perhaps TRBD1 as D (6 bases). V lost 0 bases to trimming and J lost 0 bases, with 10 bases between them. Germline V gene data show CDR1 as SGHRS and CDR2 as YFSETQ. CDR3 length: 17 residues. This chain's CDR3 is CASSLGVRGSGANVLTF. The CDR3 DNA reads TGCGCCAGCAGCTTGGGGGTCAGGGGCTCTGGGGCCAACGTCCTGACTTTC.

The chain carries TRBV7-9 and TRBJ1-1, with TRBD1 as a possible D gene (5 bases). The germline gives CDR1 SEHNR, CDR2 FQNEAQ (reference sequence). The V gene lost 0 bases and the J gene lost 4 bases, with 15 bases spanning the gap. The CDR3 extends over 16 amino acids. Written as DNA, the CDR3 is TGTGCCAGCAGCTTAGCGAGGGGAGGGATGAGCACTGAAGCTTTCTTT. Encoded protein: CASSLARGGMSTEAFF.

The chain recombines TRBV9 with TRBJ1-2; possibly TRBD1 for D (5 bases). CDR1 is SGDLS, CDR2 YYNGEE, per germline. V was clipped by 0 bases and J by 2 bases, with 11 bases between them. This CDR3 is built from 15 residues. In DNA, the CDR3 is TGTGCCAGCAGCGTAGGGGAAGGGGCGAACTATGGCTACACCTTC. As protein: CASSVGEGANYGYTF. The full variable domain, with the rest looked up from reference TRBV9 and TRBJ1-2, is DSGVTQTPKHLITATGQRVTLRCSPRSGDLSVYWYQQSLDQGLQFLIQYYNGEERAKGNILERFSAQQFPDLHSELNLSSLELGDSALYFCASSVGEGANYGYTFGSGTRLTVV.

CDR3 in DNA: TGCAGCGTTAGGGGGGGCTCGAACACTGAAGCTTTCTTT. Translating gives CSVRGGSNTEAFF. The rearrangement links TRBV29-1 to TRBJ1-1; TRBD1 might be the D (6 bases). V gave up 5 bases and J gave up 1 base, with 11 bases separating them. The CDR3 runs 13 residues. Germline V gives CDR1 SQVTM, CDR2 ANQGSEA.

The J gene is TRBJ2-5, the V gene TRBV30; 8 bases match TRBD1. Judging by the DNA end, TRBJ2-7 fits better; the J call may be wrong. CDR1 GTSNPN and CDR2 SVGIG come from the germline V gene (reference sequence). The CDR3 sequence is 14 residues long. CDR3 sequence (DNA): TGTGCCTGGGGATTGACAGGGGCCCTCGGCGAGCAGTACTTC. This codes for CAWGLTGALGEQYF.

The J gene is TRBJ1-1, the V gene TRBV10-2; D unclear. Between the trimmed V and J ends, which lost 8 bases and 3 bases, there was a span of 13 bases. There are 13 residues in the CDR3. The V gene's germline CDR1 is WSHSY and CDR2 SAAADI. This CDR3 is CASGAERYTEAFF. The CDR3 DNA reads TGCGCCAGCGGCGCAGAGAGGTACACTGAAGCTTTCTTT.

The J gene is TRBJ1-1, the V gene TRBV10-3; no clear D. The CDR3 covers 14 residues. The germline V gene encodes CDR1 ENHRY and CDR2 SYGVKD. V gave up 3 bases and J gave up 4 bases, with 12 bases separating them. CDR3 region: CAISDSGVSTEAFF. The CDR3 bases are TGTGCCATCAGTGATTCCGGGGTTTCCACTGAAGCTTTCTTT.

The chain links TRBV14 to TRBJ2-3; D perhaps matches TRBD2 (6 bases). The ends were cut back, 1 base at V and 5 bases at J, with 7 bases in the middle. CDR3 length equals 13 residues. CDR1 and CDR2 (germline): SGHDN, FVKESK. The CDR3 loop is CASSQGLVDTQYF. Here the CDR3 DNA reads TGTGCCAGCAGCCAAGGACTAGTAGATACGCAGTATTTT. Full variable domain (remainder filled in from reference TRBV14 and TRBJ2-3): EAGVTQFPSHSVIEKGQTVTLRCDPISGHDNLYWYRRVMGKEIKFLLHFVKESKQDESGMPNNRFLAERTGGTYSTLKVQPAELEDSGVYFCASSQGLVDTQYFGPGTRLTVL.

In its sample, this clone was seen once. This chain joins TRBV9 and TRBJ2-2, with TRBD1 identical over 9 bases. The germline CDR1 and CDR2 sequences are SGDLS and YYNGEE. J gave up 5 bases and V 0 bases, and 2 bases lay outside the gene matches. This CDR3 contains 15 residues. The chain's CDR3 is CASSVAGQGTGELFF. The CDR3 DNA reads as TGTGCCAGCAGCGTAGCAGGACAGGGGACCGGGGAGCTGTTTTTT.

The J gene is TRBJ2-5, the V gene TRBV30, with D possibly matching TRBD2 (6 bases). Germline CDR1 and CDR2: GTSNPN and SVGIG (reference sequence). The CDR3 covers 14 residues. Trimming shortened V by 1 base and J by 5 bases, and 14 bases separated the two germline ends. CDR3 DNA: TGTGCCTGGAGTGGTGGGGGGATGAGGGAGACCCAGTACTTC. It is translated as CAWSGGGMRETQYF.

The CDR3 DNA reads TGTGCCAGCAGATCCAGTGGTTCTGGAAACACCATATATTTT. Translation gives CASRSSGSGNTIYF. The J gene is TRBJ1-3, the V gene TRBV28; D not certain. V was clipped by 6 bases and J by 1 base, with 10 bases between them. CDR1 is MDHEN and CDR2 is SYDVKM in the germline V gene. The CDR3 loop spans 14 amino acids.

The genes are TRBV7-9 and TRBJ1-3; D ambiguous. The V end lost 0 bases, the J end lost 8 bases, and 8 bases lay between the germline ends. Germline lookup yields CDR1 SEHNR and CDR2 FQNEAQ (reference sequence). The CDR3 is 13 amino acids. The CDR3 sequence: CASSLAQIDTIYF. CDR3 sequence (DNA): TGTGCCAGCAGCTTAGCCCAGATTGACACCATATATTTT.

The rearrangement uses TRBV4-1 and TRBJ2-7; D call uncertain. Trimming took off 1 base at V and 1 base at J, with 14 bases between the two ends. From germline, CDR1 is MGHRA and CDR2 YSYEKL. The CDR3 runs to 16 residues. In DNA, the CDR3 is TGCGCCAGCAGCCAAGGGGCAGCTCCCTTTTCCTACGAGCAGTACTTC. Amino acid sequence: CASSQGAAPFSYEQYF.

The genes are TRBV5-1 and TRBJ2-1; the match to TRBD2 covers 10 bases. CDR3 length: 16 amino acids. CDR1 is SGHRS, CDR2 YFSETQ, per germline. V trimming: 1 base; J trimming: 9 bases; junction bases outside the gene matches: 10. CDR3 DNA: TGCGCCAGCAGCTTGTTTGGGCTAGCGGGAGAAGTTGAGCAGTTCTTC. Its protein product is CASSLFGLAGEVEQFF.

There are a few counts of this clone. This chain joins TRBV28 and TRBJ2-5; 7 bases fit TRBD1. The CDR3 is 14 residues long. Unmatched junction bases numbered 3, after V lost 3 bases and J lost 2 bases. The germline gives CDR1 MDHEN, CDR2 SYDVKM. Here the CDR3 reads CASSFQTGQETQYF. For the CDR3, the DNA is TGTGCCAGCAGTTTTCAGACAGGGCAAGAGACCCAGTACTTC.

This clone turned up a few times. V gene TRBV19 combines with J gene TRBJ2-3; D may be TRBD1 (5 bases). The CDR3 loop spans 13 amino acids. CDR1 is LNHDA and CDR2 is SQIVND in the germline V gene (reference sequence). V lost 3 bases to trimming and J lost 5 bases, with 9 bases between them. The CDR3: CASSIGRGDTQYF. The DNA of the CDR3 is TGTGCCAGTAGTATCGGTAGGGGAGATACGCAGTATTTT.